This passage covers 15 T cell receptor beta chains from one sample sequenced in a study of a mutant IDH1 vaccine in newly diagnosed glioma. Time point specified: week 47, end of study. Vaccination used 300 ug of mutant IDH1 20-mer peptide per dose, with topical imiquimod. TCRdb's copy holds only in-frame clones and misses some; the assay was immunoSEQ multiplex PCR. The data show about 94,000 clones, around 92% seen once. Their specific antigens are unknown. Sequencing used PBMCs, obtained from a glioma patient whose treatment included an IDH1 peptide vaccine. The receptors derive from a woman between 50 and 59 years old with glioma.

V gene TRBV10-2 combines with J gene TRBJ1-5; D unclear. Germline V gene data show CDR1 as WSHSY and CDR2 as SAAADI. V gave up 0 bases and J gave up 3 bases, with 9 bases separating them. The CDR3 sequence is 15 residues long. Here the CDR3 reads CASSESGQFNQPQHF. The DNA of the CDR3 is TGCGCCAGCAGTGAGTCTGGCCAGTTCAATCAGCCCCAGCATTTT.

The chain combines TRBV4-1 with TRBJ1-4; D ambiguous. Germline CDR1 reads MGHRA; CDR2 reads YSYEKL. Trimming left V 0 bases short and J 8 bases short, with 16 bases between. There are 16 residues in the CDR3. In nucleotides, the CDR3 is TGCGCCAGCAGCCAAGATGTGGCTCCCCGTGGGGAAAAACTGTTTTTT. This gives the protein CASSQDVAPRGEKLFF.

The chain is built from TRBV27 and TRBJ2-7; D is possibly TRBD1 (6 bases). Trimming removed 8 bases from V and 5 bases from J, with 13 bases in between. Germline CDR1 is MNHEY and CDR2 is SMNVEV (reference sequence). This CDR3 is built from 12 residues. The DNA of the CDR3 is TGTGCCAGCGGGAGAACAGGGAACGAGCAGTACTTC. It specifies CASGRTGNEQYF.

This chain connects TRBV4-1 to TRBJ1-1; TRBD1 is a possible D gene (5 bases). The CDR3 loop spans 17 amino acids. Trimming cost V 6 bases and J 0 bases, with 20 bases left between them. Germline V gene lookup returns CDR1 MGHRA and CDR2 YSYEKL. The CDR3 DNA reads TGCGCCAGCAGACACCCGGGACGGAAGCAAATGAACACTGAAGCTTTCTTT. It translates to CASRHPGRKQMNTEAFF.

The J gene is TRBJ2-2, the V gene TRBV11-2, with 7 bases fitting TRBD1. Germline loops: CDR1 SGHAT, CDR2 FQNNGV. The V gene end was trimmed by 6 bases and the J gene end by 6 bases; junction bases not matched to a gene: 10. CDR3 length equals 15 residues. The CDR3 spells CASRNDRVGAGELFF. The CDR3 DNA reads TGTGCCAGCAGAAATGACAGGGTTGGGGCCGGGGAGCTGTTTTTT. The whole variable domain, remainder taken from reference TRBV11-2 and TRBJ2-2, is EAGVAQSPRYKIIEKRQSVAFWCNPISGHATLYWYQQILGQGPKLLIQFQNNGVVDDSQLPKDRFSAERLKGVDSTLKIQPAKLEDSAVYLCASRNDRVGAGELFFGEGSRLTVL.

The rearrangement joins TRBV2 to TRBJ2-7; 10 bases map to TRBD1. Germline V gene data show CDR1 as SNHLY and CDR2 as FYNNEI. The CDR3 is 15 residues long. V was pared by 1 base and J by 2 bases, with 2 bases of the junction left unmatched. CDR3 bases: TGTGCCAGCAGTGAAGGACAGGGGGCGACCTACGAGCAGTACTTC. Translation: CASSEGQGATYEQYF.

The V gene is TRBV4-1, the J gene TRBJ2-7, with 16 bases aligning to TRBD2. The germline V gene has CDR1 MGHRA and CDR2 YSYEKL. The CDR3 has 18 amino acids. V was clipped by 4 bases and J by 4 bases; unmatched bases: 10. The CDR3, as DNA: TGCGCCAGCAGCCCGGGACTAGCGGGAGGGCCTCTGAGGTACGAGCAGTACTTC. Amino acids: CASSPGLAGGPLRYEQYF.

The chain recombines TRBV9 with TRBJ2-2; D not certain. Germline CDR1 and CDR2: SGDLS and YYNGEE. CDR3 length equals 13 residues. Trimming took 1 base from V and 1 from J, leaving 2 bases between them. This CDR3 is CASSVQNTGELFF. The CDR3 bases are TGTGCCAGCAGCGTACAGAACACCGGGGAGCTGTTTTTT.

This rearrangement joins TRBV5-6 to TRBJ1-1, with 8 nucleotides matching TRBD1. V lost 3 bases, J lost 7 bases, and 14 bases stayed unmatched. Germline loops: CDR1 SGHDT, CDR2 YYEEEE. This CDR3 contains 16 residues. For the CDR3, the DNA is TGTGCCAGCAGCTCGGTGACAGGGGCTGATAATATTGAAGCTTTCTTT. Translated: CASSSVTGADNIEAFF.

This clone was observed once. The CDR3 DNA is TGTGCCAGCAGTTCAGGGACTAGCGGAAACACCATATATTTT. Encoded protein: CASSSGTSGNTIYF. The rearrangement uses TRBV28 and TRBJ1-3; weak D call: TRBD1 (5 bases). The CDR3 contains 14 residues. Deletions cut 4 bases from V and 4 bases from J, with 11 bases between. Germline lookup yields CDR1 MDHEN and CDR2 SYDVKM.

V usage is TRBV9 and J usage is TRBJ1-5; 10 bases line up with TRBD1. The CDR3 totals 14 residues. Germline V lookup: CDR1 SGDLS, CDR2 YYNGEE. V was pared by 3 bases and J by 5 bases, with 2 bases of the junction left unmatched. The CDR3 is CASSAGTGDQPQHF. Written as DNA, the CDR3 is TGTGCCAGCAGCGCTGGGACAGGGGATCAGCCCCAGCATTTT.

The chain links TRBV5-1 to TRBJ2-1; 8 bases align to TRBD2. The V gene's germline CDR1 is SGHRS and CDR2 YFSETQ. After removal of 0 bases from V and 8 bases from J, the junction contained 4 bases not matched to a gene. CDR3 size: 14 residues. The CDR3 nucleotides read TGCGCCAGCAGCTTGGGCGGGGGGAGCGATGAGCAGTTCTTC. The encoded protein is CASSLGGGSDEQFF.

The CDR3 region has the DNA TGCGCCAGCAGCCAGGTGGGGGCAGGGGGTTTCGGGGAGCTGTTTTTT. Translated: CASSQVGAGGFGELFF. The genes are TRBV4-1 and TRBJ2-2; 7 nucleotides match TRBD1. J was trimmed by 7 bases and V by 3 bases; bases with no gene match: 11. The CDR3 extends over 16 amino acids. Germline assignment: CDR1 MGHRA and CDR2 YSYEKL.

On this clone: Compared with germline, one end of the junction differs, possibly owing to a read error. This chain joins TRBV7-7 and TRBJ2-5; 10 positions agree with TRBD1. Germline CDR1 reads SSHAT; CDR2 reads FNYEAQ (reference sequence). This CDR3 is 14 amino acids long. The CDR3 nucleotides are TGTGCTAGCAGCAGGGACAGGGGTAGAGAGACCCAGTACTTC. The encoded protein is CASSRDRGRETQYF.

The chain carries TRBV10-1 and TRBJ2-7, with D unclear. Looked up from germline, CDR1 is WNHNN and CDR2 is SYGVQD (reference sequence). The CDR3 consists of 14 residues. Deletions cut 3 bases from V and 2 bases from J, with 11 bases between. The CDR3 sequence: CASSDSATAYEQYF. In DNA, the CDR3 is TGCGCCAGCAGTGATAGTGCTACGGCCTACGAGCAGTACTTC.